The present TCR beta chain was sequenced within a study of T cell responses to AZD1222 COVID-19 vaccine. Profiled with immunoSEQ multiplex PCR; TCRdb holds only in-frame clones, not every one. The sample lists 100,000 to 120,000 clones; approximately 92% were seen once. From germline, CDR1 is GTSNPN and CDR2 SVGIG (reference sequence). The CDR3 consists of 14 residues. V lost 3 bases and J 5 bases, leaving 11 bases between the germline ends. The material sequenced was peripheral blood, taken 28 days after the second AZD1222 dose. The chain recombines TRBV30 with TRBJ1-6, with D hard to call. This TCR came from an adult who received the AZD1222 COVID-19 vaccine. The CDR3 DNA is TGTGCCTGGAGCGGAGAGTTAGATAATTCACCCCTCCACTTT. Translation gives CAWSGELDNSPLHF.